Listed here are 31 T cell receptor beta chains from one sample, sequenced in a study of cytomegalovirus exposure and HLA in healthy donors (dated by TCRdb to 2015 to 2018). Library preparation employed the immunoSEQ multiplex PCR assay. For the multiplex PCR, a mixture combining 60 forward primers for TCR Vbeta segments and 13 reverse primers for TCR Jbeta segments was used. This is the immuneACCESS table as TCRdb keeps it, with only in-frame sequences that have V and J called. A part of the clones is gone; compared with another copy, unresolved V genes explain less than half, and the rest is unexplained. The sample has 150,000 to 200,000 clones on record, around 69% of them singletons. The top ten constitute under 1.5% of the sample. Specimen: PBMCs. These receptors were obtained from a man in his sixties in good health and CMV-seronegative.

This chain joins TRBV13 and TRBJ2-2; 9 positions match TRBD2. The CDR3 spans 19 residues. Trimming removed 5 bases from V and 5 bases from J; junction bases left unmatched: 18. Per germline, CDR1 PRHDT and CDR2 FYEKMQ (reference sequence). The CDR3 loop is CASSRGKPSGRSRTGELFF. CDR3 bases: TGTGCCAGCAGCCGGGGTAAACCGAGCGGGAGGAGCAGAACCGGGGAGCTGTTTTTT.

This clone has just one count. The chain is built from TRBV27 and TRBJ2-5; D gene uncertain. The CDR3 is made up of 15 amino acids. Trimming took off 6 bases at V and 3 bases at J, with 17 bases between the two ends. In germline, CDR1 is MNHEY, CDR2 SMNVEV (reference sequence). CDR3 sequence: CASSTHGSWKETQYF. CDR3 nucleotide sequence: TGTGCCAGCAGCACCCACGGGTCCTGGAAAGAGACCCAGTACTTC.

The chain links TRBV6-5 to TRBJ2-2; maybe TRBD1 (6 bases). V lost 5 bases to trimming and J lost 4 bases, with 11 bases between them. Germline CDR1 reads MNHEY; CDR2 reads SVGAGI. This CDR3 spans 14 amino acids. Here the CDR3 reads CASSVSTGTGELFF. The CDR3 coding sequence is TGTGCCAGCAGTGTGTCGACAGGCACCGGGGAGCTGTTTTTT.

The V and J genes are TRBV28 and TRBJ2-1, with TRBD1 matching over 11 bases. The CDR3 sequence is 16 residues long. Germline CDR1 is MDHEN and CDR2 is SYDVKM. The trim removed 0 bases at V and 8 bases at J, leaving 6 bases unmatched. Here the CDR3 DNA reads TGTGCCAGCAGTTTATGGGGGACAGGGGGGATGGATGAGCAGTTCTTC. Amino acids: CASSLWGTGGMDEQFF.

The V gene is TRBV7-3, the J gene TRBJ2-1, with D possibly being TRBD2 (6 bases). The germline CDR1 and CDR2 sequences are SGHTA and FQGTGA. V lost 5 bases, J lost 7 bases, and 18 bases lay in between. The CDR3 is 15 residues long. The CDR3 loop is CASSDDFAGPNEQFF. CDR3 nucleotide sequence: TGTGCCAGCAGCGATGACTTCGCGGGGCCGAATGAGCAGTTCTTC.

The chain carries TRBV19 and TRBJ2-7, with D perhaps matching TRBD1 (6 bases). The V gene's germline CDR1 is LNHDA and CDR2 SQIVND (reference sequence). The V end was cut by 6 bases, the J end by 6 bases, with 15 bases between. This CDR3 contains 13 residues. CDR3 in amino acids: CASRGGGTIEQYF. CDR3 nucleotide sequence: TGTGCCAGTAGGGGTGGGGGCACCATCGAGCAGTACTTC.

This clone has more than one count but fewer than ten. V and J are TRBV4-3 and TRBJ1-3, with D possibly matching TRBD1 (5 bases). CDR1 is LGHNA, CDR2 YSLEER, per germline. This CDR3 comprises 16 residues. Trimming stripped 1 base from V and 3 bases from J, with 13 bases between. This CDR3 reads CASSQASSRVGNTIYF. CDR3 DNA: TGCGCCAGCAGCCAAGCTTCCTCCAGGGTTGGAAACACCATATATTTT.

The V gene is TRBV7-2, the J gene TRBJ1-1; D ambiguous. This CDR3 has 13 residues. V lost 5 bases, J lost 6 bases, and 13 bases lay in between. Germline V CDR1 and CDR2: SGHTA, FQGNSA. CDR3 sequence (DNA): TGTGCCAGCAGCACCTTCATGAAGCCTGAAGCTTTCTTT. Amino acids: CASSTFMKPEAFF.

This clone came up once. This chain links TRBV5-6 with TRBJ2-3; TRBD1 aligns across 8 bases. CDR1 and CDR2 (germline): SGHDT, YYEEEE. V dropped 6 bases and J dropped 4; count of bases not matched to a gene: 7. This CDR3 is built from 14 residues. CDR3 in amino acids: CASTGDRWADTQYF. The CDR3 DNA reads TGTGCCAGCACCGGGGACAGGTGGGCAGATACGCAGTATTTT. The whole variable domain, remainder taken from reference TRBV5-6 and TRBJ2-3, is DAGVTQSPTHLIKTRGQQVTLRCSPKSGHDTVSWYQQALGQGPQFIFQYYEEEERQRGNFPDRFSGHQFPNYSSELNVNALLLGDSALYLCASTGDRWADTQYFGPGTRLTVL.

This clone was observed a few times. The chain uses TRBV7-9 and TRBJ2-5; TRBD1 agrees at 8 bases. Germline assignment: CDR1 SEHNR and CDR2 FQNEAQ (reference sequence). Trimming at V came to 0 bases and at J to 7 bases, leaving 10 bases not matched to a gene. The CDR3 loop spans 16 amino acids. The CDR3 DNA sequence: TGTGCCAGCAGCTTAGCTGCAGGGGGCGTTGTATGGACCCAGTACTTC. This encodes CASSLAAGGVVWTQYF.

J is TRBJ1-2 and V is TRBV6-1; D ambiguous. The V end was cut by 2 bases, the J end by 5 bases, with 15 bases between. The CDR3 consists of 15 residues. The V gene's germline CDR1 is MNHNS and CDR2 SASEGT. Written as DNA, the CDR3 is TGTGCCAGCAGTGAACCGGCACGGGAGGGTTATGGCTACACCTTC. The encoded protein is CASSEPAREGYGYTF.

V is TRBV19 and J is TRBJ2-7; perhaps TRBD1 as D (5 bases). The CDR3 is made up of 19 amino acids. The germline CDR1 and CDR2 sequences are LNHDA and SQIVND (reference sequence). V was shortened by 9 bases and J by 0 bases, with 30 bases between the two germline ends. The CDR3 is CARKSRNGKTQDNSYEQYF. DNA of the CDR3: TGTGCCAGGAAGAGTCGGAACGGCAAAACACAGGACAACTCCTACGAGCAGTACTTC.

The chain recombines TRBV7-8 with TRBJ2-1; the D is unclear. Trimming removed 5 bases at V and 8 bases at J, with 16 bases between. This CDR3 has 14 residues. Germline CDR1 reads SGHVS; CDR2 reads FQNEAQ. CDR3 in amino acids: CASSPTVQEHEQFF. For the CDR3, the DNA is TGTGCCAGCAGCCCCACGGTTCAGGAACATGAGCAGTTCTTC.

This clone occurred once. The rearrangement joins TRBV28 to TRBJ2-2; unclear D gene. Germline V CDR1 and CDR2: MDHEN, SYDVKM. The V and J ends lost 2 bases and 2 bases respectively, with 6 bases between them. The CDR3 is 14 residues long. CDR3 sequence reads: CASSLRQNTGELFF. As DNA, the CDR3 is TGTGCCAGCAGTTTAAGACAAAACACCGGGGAGCTGTTTTTT.

As regards this clone: The junction and the germline gene differ at one end; a read error may be behind it. The sample holds other DNA sequences that translate to the same CDR3. The chain recombines TRBV9 with TRBJ2-3; the D gene is possibly TRBD2 (6 bases). This CDR3 is built from 15 residues. Germline V lookup: CDR1 SGDLS, CDR2 YYNGEE. The chain's CDR3 is CASSVTGVPTDTQYF. DNA of the CDR3: TGTGCCAGCAGCGTGACGGGAGTTCCCACAGATACGCAGTATTTC. Complete variable domain (other parts from reference TRBV9 and TRBJ2-3): DSGVTQTPKHLITATGQRVTLRCSPRSGDLSVYWYQQSLDQGLQFLIQYYNGEERAKGNILERFSAQQFPDLHSELNLSSLELGDSALYFCASSVTGVPTDTQYFGPGTRLTVL.

This clone was seen only a few times. The rearrangement uses TRBV4-1 and TRBJ2-1, with D perhaps matching TRBD2 (6 bases). CDR1 and CDR2 (germline): MGHRA, YSYEKL. Trimming shortened V by 3 bases and J by 0 bases, and 15 bases separated the two germline ends. The CDR3 extends over 17 amino acids. The CDR3 DNA follows: TGCGCCAGCAGCCAGACTCGGGGGTTCAGCTCCTACAATGAGCAGTTCTTC. Translation gives CASSQTRGFSSYNEQFF.

The chain employs TRBV5-1 and TRBJ1-3; 7 bases map to TRBD1. J gave up 0 bases and V 0 bases, and 3 bases lay outside the gene matches. The CDR3 is 16 residues long. Per the germline V gene, CDR1 is SGHRS and CDR2 is YFSETQ. The chain's CDR3 is CASSLGRQGSGNTIYF. The CDR3 DNA reads as TGCGCCAGCAGCTTGGGTAGACAGGGCTCTGGAAACACCATATATTTT.

The genes are TRBV18 and TRBJ1-4; 8 bases fit TRBD1. The junction had 8 bases not matched to a gene; V was cut back by 3 bases and J by 8 bases. Per the germline V gene, CDR1 is KGHSH and CDR2 is LQKENI. The CDR3 is made up of 15 amino acids. The CDR3 protein is CASSPQTGDSEKLFF. The CDR3 nucleotides read TGTGCCAGCTCACCCCAGACAGGGGACTCAGAAAAACTGTTTTTT.

This clone occurred a few times. The V gene is TRBV18, the J gene TRBJ2-1; D not certain. V lost 3 bases and J lost 0, with 12 bases in between. The CDR3 contains 16 residues. The germline gives CDR1 KGHSH, CDR2 LQKENI. Here the CDR3 reads CASSPVGGFSYNEQFF. The CDR3 region has the DNA TGTGCCAGCTCACCCGTTGGCGGCTTCTCCTACAATGAGCAGTTCTTC.

The V call is TRBV5-1, the J call TRBJ2-2; 10 positions agree with TRBD1. This CDR3 has 17 amino acids. Germline V CDR1 and CDR2: SGHRS, YFSETQ. The junction had 7 bases not matched to a gene; V was cut back by 0 bases and J by 5 bases. Written as DNA, the CDR3 is TGCGCCAGCAGCTTGGCAGGGACAGGGGTTCGTACCGGGGAGCTGTTTTTT. Its protein is CASSLAGTGVRTGELFF.

The chain has TRBV5-8 and TRBJ2-5, with TRBD1 matching over 8 bases. The J segment lost 4 bases and the V segment lost 6 bases, leaving 17 bases of the junction unmatched. This CDR3 has 17 amino acids. Per the germline V gene, CDR1 is SGHTS and CDR2 is YDEGEE. CDR3 sequence reads: CASTGQGLSFSPETQYF. The CDR3 region has the DNA TGTGCCAGCACCGGACAGGGACTTTCCTTTTCCCCAGAGACCCAGTACTTC.

CDR3 in DNA: TGTGCCATCAGCGGAGTTGCAGATACGCAGTATTTT. Residues: CAISGVADTQYF. The genes are TRBV10-3 and TRBJ2-3; no clear D. CDR3 length equals 12 residues. The germline V gene encodes CDR1 ENHRY and CDR2 SYGVKD. Deletions cut 6 bases from V and 4 bases from J, with 8 bases between.

The V call is TRBV29-1, the J call TRBJ1-1, with 7 bases identical to TRBD1. The CDR3 sequence is 13 residues long. Germline V gene lookup returns CDR1 SQVTM and CDR2 ANQGSEA. The ends lost 6 bases at V and 1 base at J; junction bases unmatched: 5. This CDR3 is CSVPGTENTEAFF. The DNA for the CDR3 is TGCAGCGTGCCCGGGACAGAGAACACTGAAGCTTTCTTT.

V and J are TRBV7-9 and TRBJ1-1; tentatively, D is TRBD1 (5 bases). Germline V lookup: CDR1 SEHNR, CDR2 FQNEAQ (reference sequence). The CDR3 length is 17 residues. V dropped 5 bases and J dropped 1 base, with 20 bases sitting between them. CDR3 region: CASSPIGRGTPNTEAFF. The CDR3 DNA sequence: TGTGCCAGCAGCCCCATAGGGCGGGGGACCCCGAACACTGAAGCTTTCTTT.

This sequence joins TRBV7-8 and TRBJ2-2; 8 positions agree with TRBD1. The CDR3 runs to 16 residues. The V gene's germline CDR1 is SGHVS and CDR2 FQNEAQ. V was clipped by 7 bases and J by 1 base; unmatched bases: 8. CDR3 sequence reads: CASKIDRGLNTGELFF. CDR3 coding DNA: TGTGCCAGCAAAATAGACAGGGGCTTGAACACCGGGGAGCTGTTTTTT.

CDR3 sequence: CASGGAVNTEAFF. For the CDR3, the DNA is TGTGCCAGCGGGGGGGCGGTGAACACTGAAGCTTTCTTT. The V call is TRBV6-5, the J call TRBJ1-1, with D perhaps matching TRBD1 (6 bases). The CDR3 consists of 13 residues. Germline CDR1 MNHEY, CDR2 SVGAGI. The ends were cut back, 8 bases at V and 0 bases at J, with 10 bases in the middle.

The J gene is TRBJ2-3, the V gene TRBV7-9; D is unclear. This CDR3 comprises 15 residues. Trimming cost V 1 base and J 2 bases, with 10 bases left between them. The germline V gene has CDR1 SEHNR and CDR2 FQNEAQ (reference sequence). CDR3 nucleotide sequence: TGTGCCAGCAGCTTAGTGGGCCTAAACACAGATACGCAGTATTTT. Its translation: CASSLVGLNTDTQYF. The variable domain in full, completed from reference TRBV7-9 and TRBJ2-3, reads DTGVSQNPRHKITKRGQNVTFRCDPISEHNRLYWYRQTLGQGPEFLTYFQNEAQLEKSRLLSDRFSAERPKGSFSTLEIQRTEQGDSAMYLCASSLVGLNTDTQYFGPGTRLTVL.

The chain is built from TRBV5-1 and TRBJ1-4, with 8 bases fitting TRBD1. Trimming removed 0 bases from V and 8 bases from J; junction bases left unmatched: 6. Germline loops: CDR1 SGHRS, CDR2 YFSETQ. The length of the CDR3 is 15 residues. DNA of the CDR3: TGCGCCAGCAGCTTGGCGAGGACAGGGAGGGAAAAACTGTTTTTT. It specifies CASSLARTGREKLFF.

In this sample, this clone turned up a few times. The V gene is TRBV5-4, the J gene TRBJ2-7; tentative D call: TRBD2 (6 bases). Deletions cut 0 bases from V and 6 bases from J, with 13 bases between. Looked up from germline, CDR1 is SGHNT and CDR2 is YYREEE (reference sequence). This CDR3 has 14 residues. The CDR3 DNA sequence: TGTGCCAGCAGCTTGGCCGTCCTGGGAGGCGAGCAGTACTTC. Protein product: CASSLAVLGGEQYF.

The genes are TRBV28 and TRBJ2-7; possible D gene TRBD1, 6 bases. V was shortened by 4 bases and J by 0 bases, with 16 bases between the two germline ends. This CDR3 is built from 16 residues. Germline loops: CDR1 MDHEN, CDR2 SYDVKM. CDR3 loop: CASSSPARGGSYEQYF. DNA for the CDR3: TGTGCCAGCAGTTCCCCGGCCAGGGGCGGCTCCTACGAGCAGTACTTC.

The chain joins TRBV5-1 to TRBJ2-1, with 11 bases fitting TRBD2. Germline CDR1 and CDR2: SGHRS and YFSETQ. The trim removed 4 bases at V and 7 bases at J, leaving 10 bases unmatched. The CDR3 is 16 amino acids. The CDR3 sequence is CASSPPLAGGGNEQFF. The CDR3, as DNA: TGCGCCAGCAGCCCTCCCCTAGCGGGGGGTGGGAATGAGCAGTTCTTC.